The rows below give T cell receptor beta chains drawn from one sample of a study of T cell responses to AZD1222 COVID-19 vaccine. Some clones are missing from TCRdb's copy, which holds only in-frame ones; the method was immunoSEQ multiplex PCR. Found here are about 84,000 clones, 70% to 90% of them singletons; the top ten hold around 10%. Sequenced here: peripheral blood, sampled 28 days after the second AZD1222 dose. These receptors were collected from an adult who received the AZD1222 COVID-19 vaccine. The CDR3 runs from the conserved cysteine through the conserved F or W. Each record gives: D gene, J gene, V gene, clone size, CDR3 protein, CDR3 DNA. A D gene is named only where the DNA matches it firmly. Only some rows state a clone size, as once, few, many or a class for expanded clones.

. TRBJ1-3 TRBV7-2 . CASSLAPPGTTGNTIYF TGTGCCAGCAGCCTAGCCCCCCCAGGGACTACTGGAAACACCATATATTTT
. TRBJ2-1 TRBV5-1 . CASTVNTYNEQFF TGCGCCAGCACCGTAAACACCTACAATGAGCAGTTCTTC
TRBD1 TRBJ2-1 TRBV24-1 . CATSDPQTGTGEQFF TGTGCCACCAGTGATCCGCAGACAGGGACAGGTGAGCAGTTCTTC
. TRBJ1-5 TRBV11-2 once CASSQGTGVGNQPQHF TGTGCCAGCAGCCAAGGGACCGGGGTGGGGAATCAGCCCCAGCATTTT
. TRBJ2-2 TRBV2 . CASSEGSSLVTGELFF TGTGCCAGCAGTGAAGGGTCTAGCCTTGTCACCGGGGAGCTGTTTTTT
. TRBJ2-3 TRBV19 . CASSKTTGLGTDTQYF TGTGCCAGTAGTAAGACCACAGGGCTCGGCACAGATACGCAGTATTTT
. TRBJ1-5 TRBV2 few CASNPGPLQPQHF TGTGCCAGCAACCCAGGCCCCCTTCAGCCCCAGCATTTT
. TRBJ1-2 TRBV12-3/TRBV12-4 . CASSSNRVDGYTF TGTGCCAGCAGTTCCAACAGGGTTGATGGCTACACCTTC
. TRBJ2-1 TRBV12-5 . CASGLVVGPEYNEQFF TGTGCTAGTGGTTTGGTTGTAGGACCTGAGTACAATGAGCAGTTCTTC
. TRBJ1-3 TRBV6-5 . CASRIASGNTIYF TGTGCCAGCAGGATAGCATCGGGAAACACCATATATTTT
. TRBJ2-3 TRBV28 once CASSRDQGMDTQYF TGTGCCAGCAGTCGGGACCAGGGTATGGATACGCAGTATTTT
. TRBJ1-2 TRBV18 . CASSPSAGSNYGYTF TGTGCCAGCTCACCCTCCGCGGGCTCTAACTATGGCTACACCTTC
TRBD2 TRBJ2-7 TRBV19 . CASSAQSGRALIHEQYF TGTGCCAGTAGTGCCCAAAGCGGGAGGGCCCTAATCCACGAGCAGTACTTC
TRBD2 TRBJ2-1 TRBV5-3 . CARSSSGRGRDEQFF TGTGCCAGAAGCTCCAGCGGGAGGGGCAGGGATGAGCAGTTCTTC
. TRBJ1-2 TRBV7-2 . CASSLDKAYGYTF TGTGCCAGCAGCCTGGACAAAGCCTATGGCTACACCTTC
. TRBJ1-2 TRBV19 . CASSNSGRGISGYTF TGTGCCAGTAGTAATAGTGGGAGGGGTATCTCTGGCTACACCTTC
. TRBJ1-5 TRBV7-9 . CASSQDGPNQPQHF TGTGCCAGCAGTCAGGACGGGCCCAATCAGCCCCAGCATTTT
. TRBJ1-1 TRBV29-1 many CSVIGGNTEAFF TGCAGCGTTATTGGGGGGAACACTGAAGCTTTCTTT
. TRBJ1-1 TRBV18 . CASSPPLRVAEAFF TGTGCCAGCTCACCACCCCTCAGGGTCGCTGAAGCTTTCTTT
. TRBJ1-1 TRBV3-1/TRBV3-2 . CASSQVSGTTEAFF TGTGCCAGCAGCCAAGTATCAGGGACCACTGAAGCTTTCTTT
. TRBJ2-7 TRBV11-2 . CASSLGPGRNEQYF TGTGCCAGCAGCCTGGGGCCGGGGAGAAACGAGCAGTACTTC
TRBD2 TRBJ2-5 TRBV7-3 once CASSLTVAGGLETQYF TGTGCCAGCAGCTTAACGGTAGCGGGAGGGCTAGAGACCCAGTACTTC
. TRBJ1-2 TRBV6-5 . CASSYLDLGGYTF TGTGCCAGCAGTTACCTTGATCTGGGTGGCTACACCTTC
. TRBJ2-3 TRBV6-2/TRBV6-3 . CASSLHTGLRTDTQYF TGTGCCAGCAGCCTTCACACAGGGTTACGTACAGATACGCAGTATTTT
TRBD2 TRBJ2-7 TRBV4-2 . CASSQDLAGNYEQYF TGTGCCAGCAGCCAAGATCTAGCGGGAAACTACGAGCAGTACTTC
. TRBJ1-5 TRBV19 once CASRTSPGFNQPQHF TGTGCCAGTAGAACCTCACCGGGTTTCAATCAGCCCCAGCATTTT
. TRBJ2-1 TRBV11-3 . CASGRGPYNEQFF TGTGCCAGCGGGAGAGGTCCCTACAATGAGCAGTTCTTC
. TRBJ2-5 TRBV2 . CASSYKQETQYF TGTGCCAGCAGTTACAAACAAGAGACCCAGTACTTC
. TRBJ2-2 TRBV12-3/TRBV12-4 . CASSLGIGGELFF TGTGCCAGCAGCCTGGGTATAGGCGGGGAGCTGTTTTTT
. TRBJ2-7 TRBV2 few CASSDWGTGAYEQYF TGTGCCAGCAGTGATTGGGGAACAGGAGCCTACGAGCAGTACTTC
. TRBJ1-1 TRBV28 . CASSRVRDEAFF TGTGCCAGCAGCAGGGTTAGGGATGAAGCTTTCTTT